This T cell receptor (beta chain) appears in the sequencing data of a study of blood T cell repertoires in COVID-19. Across the whole study: Samples representing acute and convalescent COVID-19 were sourced from the United States, Italy and Spain. Sources were T cells, B-cell-depleted T cells, or PBMCs; the material itself was cDNA or gDNA.

In the study's own analysis: Reference gene primer amplification gave nucleated cell count estimates. Repertoires were generated with immunoSEQ multiplex PCR, while TCRdb's copy carries only in-frame clones and drops some. The V and J calls and the clone size are those of that table, but D and trimming were determined from the DNA. The sample holds over 90,000 clones, roughly 80% seen once. Trimming took 5 bases from V and 6 from J, leaving 12 bases between them. The CDR3 runs to 13 residues. Germline CDR1 and CDR2: SGHTA and FQGTGA. The sequence came from a human donor in a cohort sampled during active COVID-19. The sequencing input was peripheral blood. V is TRBV7-3 and J is TRBJ2-3, with D maybe TRBD2 (7 bases). This CDR3 is CASSGGAMDTQYF. The CDR3 DNA follows: TGTGCCAGCAGCGGGGGGGCCATGGATACGCAGTATTTT.